Each of the 8 T cell receptor beta chains below was sequenced from the same sample in a study of T cell responses to AZD1222 COVID-19 vaccine. TCRdb's copy holds only in-frame clones and misses some; the assay was immunoSEQ multiplex PCR. The sample has about 140,000 clones, more than 80% seen once. Specimen: peripheral blood, collected on day 0 of AZD1222 vaccination. The source of these receptors is an adult in good health.

This clone occurred once. The V call is TRBV19, the J call TRBJ1-1, with 9 bases matching TRBD1. The V and J ends lost 5 bases and 3 bases, in that order; junction bases with no gene match: 4. The CDR3 has 14 residues. Germline CDR1 and CDR2: LNHDA and SQIVND (reference sequence). DNA for the CDR3: TGTGCCAGTAGTCACAGGGGGCGGGACACTGAAGCTTTCTTT. Its translation: CASSHRGRDTEAFF.

The CDR3 DNA follows: TGTGCCAGCAGTCAAGACAGAGAGCAGTACTTC. This translates into CASSQDREQYF. The V gene is TRBV12-3 or TRBV12-4, the J gene TRBJ2-7; possible D gene TRBD1, 5 bases. The CDR3 extends over 11 amino acids. With 5 bases removed from V and 7 bases from J, the gap between germline ends came to 9 bases.

V usage is TRBV3-1 (or the pseudogene TRBV3-2) and J usage is TRBJ2-3; the D gene is possibly TRBD2 (6 bases). Trimming removed 4 bases from V and 2 bases from J, with 13 bases in between. The CDR3 has 15 residues. Germline loops: CDR1 LGHDT, CDR2 YNNKEL (reference sequence). CDR3 nucleotide sequence: TGTGCCAGCAGCCGCGGACTAACTCCCACAGATACGCAGTATTTT. It translates to CASSRGLTPTDTQYF.

This sequence joins TRBV5-6 and TRBJ1-3, with D uncertain. This CDR3 is 13 amino acids long. Germline V gene sequence: CDR1 SGHDT, CDR2 YYEEEE. V was trimmed by 4 bases and J by 4 bases, leaving 9 bases between them. DNA of the CDR3: TGTGCCAGCAGCACCAGACGGGGAAACACCATATATTTT. Its translation is CASSTRRGNTIYF. The full variable domain, in which reference TRBV5-6 and TRBJ1-3 provide the parts outside the CDR3, is DAGVTQSPTHLIKTRGQQVTLRCSPKSGHDTVSWYQQALGQGPQFIFQYYEEEERQRGNFPDRFSGHQFPNYSSELNVNALLLGDSALYLCASSTRRGNTIYFGEGSWLTVV.

This clone was seen a single time. CDR3 bases: TGTGCCAGCACCTCGCGGGACCTGGATACGCAGTATTTT. This sequence encodes CASTSRDLDTQYF. The V gene is TRBV7-9, the J gene TRBJ2-3; D may be TRBD2 (6 bases). The CDR3 has 13 amino acids. V lost 7 bases and J lost 6, with 14 bases in between. CDR1 and CDR2 (germline): SEHNR, FQNEAQ (reference sequence).

The chain uses TRBV3-1 (or the pseudogene TRBV3-2) and TRBJ2-5; 8 bases fit TRBD1. Germline V gene sequence: CDR1 LGHDT, CDR2 YNNKEL (reference sequence). V was clipped by 3 bases and J by 5 bases; unmatched bases: 5. This CDR3 spans 14 amino acids. The CDR3 nucleotides are TGTGCCAGCAGCCACACAGGGGGTACGGAGACCCAGTACTTC. Translating it yields CASSHTGGTETQYF.

This sequence joins TRBV7-2 and TRBJ1-4; weak D call: TRBD1 (5 bases). The CDR3 length is 15 residues. In germline, CDR1 is SGHTA, CDR2 FQGNSA. Trimming cost V 2 bases and J 7 bases, with 14 bases left between them. The CDR3 DNA reads as TGTGCCAGCAGCTTACCGGGACTTGCCGGTGAAAAACTGTTTTTT. Protein: CASSLPGLAGEKLFF. Together with reference TRBV7-2 and TRBJ1-4, the CDR3 gives the full variable domain: GAGVSQSPSNKVTEKGKDVELRCDPISGHTALYWYRQSLGQGLEFLIYFQGNSAPDKSGLPSDRFSAERTGGSVSTLTIQRTQQEDSAVYLCASSLPGLAGEKLFFGSGTQLSVL.

The chain employs TRBV10-3 and TRBJ2-2; D remains unclear. The germline V gene encodes CDR1 ENHRY and CDR2 SYGVKD. The CDR3 spans 13 residues. Trimming stripped 2 bases from V and 4 bases from J, with 5 bases between. The CDR3 region has the DNA TGTGCCATCAGTGAGAGACCCACCGGGGAGCTGTTTTTT. It yields the protein CAISERPTGELFF.